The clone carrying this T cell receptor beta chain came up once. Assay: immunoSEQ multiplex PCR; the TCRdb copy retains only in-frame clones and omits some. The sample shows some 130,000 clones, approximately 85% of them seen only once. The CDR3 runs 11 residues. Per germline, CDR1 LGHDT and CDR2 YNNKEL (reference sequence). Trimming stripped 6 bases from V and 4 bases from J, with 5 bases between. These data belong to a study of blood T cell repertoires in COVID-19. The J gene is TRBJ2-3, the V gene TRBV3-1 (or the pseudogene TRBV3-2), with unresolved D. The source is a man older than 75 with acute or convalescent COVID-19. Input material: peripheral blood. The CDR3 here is CASSLSDTQYF. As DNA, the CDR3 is TGTGCCAGCAGTCTCTCAGATACGCAGTATTTT.